A single sample is the source of the 4 T cell receptor beta chains below, sequenced in a study of brain T cells in children with intractable seizures (dated by TCRdb to about 2021). The library was generated by the immunoSEQ multiplex PCR assay. Here the immuneACCESS table is served through TCRdb, limited to in-frame sequences with V and J called. Missing clones are a known gap in these copies; in checked studies unresolved V genes cover under half, and the rest lacks a known reason. This sample is represented by 75,000 to 80,000 clones; approximately 94% of them were singletons. Over 1.5% of the sample comes from the top ten. The time point label, as the study defines it: resected brain tissue, or blood drawn just prior to surgery. Source: peripheral blood, taken at surgery. These receptors were collected from a boy under two years old with tuberous sclerosis and intractable seizures.

The chain uses TRBV13 and TRBJ2-1, with 14 bases fitting TRBD2. J lost 9 bases, V lost 5 bases, and 6 bases had no gene match. CDR1 is PRHDT and CDR2 is FYEKMQ in the germline V gene (reference sequence). The CDR3 consists of 15 residues. The DNA of the CDR3 is TGTGCCAGCAGCGCGAGGACTAGCGGGAGGCTTGAGCAGTTCTTC. Translation: CASSARTSGRLEQFF. The variable domain in full, with the rest retrieved from reference TRBV13 and TRBJ2-1, is AAGVIQSPRHLIKEKRETATLKCYPIPRHDTVYWYQQGPGQDPQFLISFYEKMQSDKGSIPDRFSAQQFSDYHSELNMSSLELGDSALYFCASSARTSGRLEQFFGPGTRLTVL.

The V call is TRBV5-7, the J call TRBJ1-1; D gene unclear. TRBV5-7 is assigned to the ORF class and has an uncertain function. The CDR3 has 13 residues. Trimming cost V 2 bases and J 7 bases, with 12 bases left between them. The CDR3 spells CASSFPEVGEAFF. CDR3 in DNA: TGTGCCAGCAGCTTCCCAGAAGTGGGTGAAGCTTTCTTT.

The chain couples TRBV12-3 or TRBV12-4 to TRBJ2-7; D ambiguous. The V and J ends lost 3 bases and 3 bases respectively, with 9 bases between them. The CDR3 sequence is 13 residues long. The CDR3 loop reads CASSLGPVYEQYF. The CDR3 DNA reads TGTGCCAGCAGTTTGGGCCCCGTCTACGAGCAGTACTTC.

V is TRBV19 and J is TRBJ2-7; TRBD2 agrees at 11 bases. The CDR3 runs to 17 residues. The V gene end was trimmed by 0 bases and the J gene end by 0 bases; junction bases not matched to a gene: 4. Germline V CDR1 and CDR2: LNHDA, SQIVND (reference sequence). As DNA, the CDR3 is TGTGCCAGTAGTATAGATCTTACTAGCGGGAGCTCCTACGAGCAGTACTTC. It specifies CASSIDLTSGSSYEQYF.